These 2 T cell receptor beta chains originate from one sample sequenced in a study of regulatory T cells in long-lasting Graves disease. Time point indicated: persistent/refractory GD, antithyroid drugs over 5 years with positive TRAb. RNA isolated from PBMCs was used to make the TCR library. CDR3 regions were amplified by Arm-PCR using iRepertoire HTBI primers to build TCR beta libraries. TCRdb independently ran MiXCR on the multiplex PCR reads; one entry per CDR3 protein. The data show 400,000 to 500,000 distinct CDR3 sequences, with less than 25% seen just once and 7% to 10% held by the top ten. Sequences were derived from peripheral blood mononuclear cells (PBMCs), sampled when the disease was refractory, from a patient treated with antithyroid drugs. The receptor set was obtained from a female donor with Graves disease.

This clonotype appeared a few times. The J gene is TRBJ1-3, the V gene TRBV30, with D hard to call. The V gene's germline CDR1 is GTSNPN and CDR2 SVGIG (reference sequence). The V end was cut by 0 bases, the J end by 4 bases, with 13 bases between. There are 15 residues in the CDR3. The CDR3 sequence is CAWSVHGYRGNTIYF. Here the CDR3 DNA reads TGTGCCTGGAGTGTACATGGGTATCGAGGAAACACCATATATTTT.

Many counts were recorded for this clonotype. The CDR3 protein is CASSFDLGQPQHF. The CDR3, as DNA: TGTGCCAGCAGCTTCGATCTTGGTCAGCCCCAGCATTTT. The genes are TRBV11-2 and TRBJ1-5; D remains ambiguous. The germline V and J ends were trimmed by 3 bases and 6 bases, with 9 bases remaining between them. The CDR3 is 13 amino acids. Germline V gives CDR1 SGHAT, CDR2 FQNNGV.